Here is one T cell receptor beta chain with its context. The method was immunoSEQ multiplex PCR; TCRdb's version includes in-frame clones alone and lacks a portion of them. Of over 75,000 clones in the sample, about 84% were seen once. This sample was taken from a study of blood T cell repertoires in COVID-19. Study context: Sources were T cells, B-cell-depleted T cells, or PBMCs; the material itself was cDNA or gDNA.

This CDR3 is 14 amino acids long. Germline V gene sequence: CDR1 SGHAT, CDR2 FQNNGV. J was trimmed by 4 bases and V by 5 bases; bases with no gene match: 5. The clonotype originates from a human donor in a cohort sampled during active COVID-19. The chain has TRBV11-2 and TRBJ2-3, with 8 bases identical to TRBD2. The sequencing sample was made of peripheral blood. The CDR3 sequence is CASSPGLAPDTQYF. CDR3 bases: TGTGCCAGCAGCCCCGGACTAGCTCCAGATACGCAGTATTTT.